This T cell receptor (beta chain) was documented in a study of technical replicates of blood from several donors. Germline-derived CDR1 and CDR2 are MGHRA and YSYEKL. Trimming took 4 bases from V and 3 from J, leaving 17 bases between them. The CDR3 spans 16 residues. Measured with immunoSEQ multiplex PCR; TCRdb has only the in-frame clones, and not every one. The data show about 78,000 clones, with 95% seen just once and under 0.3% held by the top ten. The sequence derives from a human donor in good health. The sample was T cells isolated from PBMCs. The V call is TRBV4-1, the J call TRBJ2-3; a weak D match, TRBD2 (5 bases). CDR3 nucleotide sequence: TGCGCCAGCAGCCCCCGGCGGGTTCTCGGGACAGATACGCAGTATTTT. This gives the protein CASSPRRVLGTDTQYF.